The clone carrying this T cell receptor (beta chain) was observed a few times. This sample is drawn from a study of blood T cell repertoires in COVID-19. Study in general: The United States, Italy and Spain supplied acute and convalescent COVID-19 samples. Nucleic acid was either cDNA or gDNA, and it came from T cells, B-cell-depleted T cells, or PBMCs.

The CDR3 runs to 17 residues. Germline values: CDR1 MGHRA, CDR2 YSYEKL. V gave up 0 bases and J gave up 1 base, with 15 bases separating them. Original data processing: Nucleated cell number was recorded as an estimate derived from reference gene primer amplification. The assay was immunoSEQ multiplex PCR, and TCRdb's table has in-frame clones only and misses some. Clone size and the V and J calls come from that table; the DNA yielded D and trimming. The sample shows about 63,000 clones, approximately 80% of them seen only once. Participants were aged about 18 to 90 years, lived in 24 US areas, and enrolled virtually.

This chain joins TRBV4-1 and TRBJ1-1; D might be TRBD1 (5 bases). The sample taken for sequencing was PBMCs or T cells enriched from blood (not recorded which). The source of this sequence is a woman in her thirties or forties with acute COVID-19. CDR3 residues: CASSQDPSGAQNTEAFF. CDR3 bases: TGCGCCAGCAGCCAAGATCCAAGCGGGGCTCAGAACACTGAAGCTTTCTTT.